The clone carrying this T cell receptor beta chain was counted ten times or more. The source of the sample is a study of early T cells in non-severe SARS-CoV-2 infection. Attached unique molecular identifiers marked individual cDNA molecules. Each CDR3 protein gets one entry after TCRdb re-called the 5' RACE reads with MiXCR. This sample has about 69,000 distinct CDR3 sequences, with roughly 4.5% found just once. V dropped 1 base and J dropped 1 base, with 17 bases sitting between them. CDR1 and CDR2 from the germline V gene are SQVTM and ANQGSEA. CDR3 size: 16 residues. This receptor was obtained from an adult who was a healthcare worker with PCR-confirmed SARS-CoV-2 infection or an uninfected control (not recorded which). The donor label of this sample is uncertain. This material consisted of whole blood, taken at baseline. The chain is built from TRBV29-1 and TRBJ2-7; a weak D match, TRBD2 (5 bases). For the CDR3, the DNA is TGCAGCGTTGAAGGGGTACGAGGGTTCTTGTCCTACGAGCAGTACTTC. The encoded protein is CSVEGVRGFLSYEQYF.